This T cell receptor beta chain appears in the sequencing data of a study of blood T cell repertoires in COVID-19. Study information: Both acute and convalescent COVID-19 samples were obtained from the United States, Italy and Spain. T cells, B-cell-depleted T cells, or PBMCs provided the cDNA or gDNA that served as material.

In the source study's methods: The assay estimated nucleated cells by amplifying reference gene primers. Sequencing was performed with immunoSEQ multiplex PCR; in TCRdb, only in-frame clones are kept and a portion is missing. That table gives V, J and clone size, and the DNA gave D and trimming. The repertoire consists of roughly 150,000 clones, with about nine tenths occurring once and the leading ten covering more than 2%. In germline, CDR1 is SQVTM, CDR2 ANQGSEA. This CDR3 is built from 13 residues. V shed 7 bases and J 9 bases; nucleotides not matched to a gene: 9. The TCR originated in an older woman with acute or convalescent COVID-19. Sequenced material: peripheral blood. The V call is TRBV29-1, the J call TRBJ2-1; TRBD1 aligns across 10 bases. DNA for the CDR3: TGCAGCGACAGGGGACAGGGGAATAGTGAGCAGTTCTTC. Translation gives CSDRGQGNSEQFF.